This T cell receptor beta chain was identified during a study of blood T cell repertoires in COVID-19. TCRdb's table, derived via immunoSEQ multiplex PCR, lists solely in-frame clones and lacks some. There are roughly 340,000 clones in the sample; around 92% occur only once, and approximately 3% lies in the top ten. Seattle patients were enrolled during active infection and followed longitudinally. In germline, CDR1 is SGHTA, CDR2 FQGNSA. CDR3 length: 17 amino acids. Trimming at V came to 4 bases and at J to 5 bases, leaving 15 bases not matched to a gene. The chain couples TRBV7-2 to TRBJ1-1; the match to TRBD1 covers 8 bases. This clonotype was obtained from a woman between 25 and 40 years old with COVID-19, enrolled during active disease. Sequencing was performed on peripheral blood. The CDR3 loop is CASSSFGSGGAGTEAFF. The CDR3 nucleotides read TGTGCCAGCAGCTCATTTGGGTCAGGGGGCGCGGGAACTGAAGCTTTCTTT.